Below, 27 T cell receptor beta chains from the same sample are listed, as sequenced in a study of cytomegalovirus exposure and HLA in healthy donors. The method was immunoSEQ multiplex PCR; TCRdb's version includes in-frame clones alone and lacks a portion of them. Among 66,000 or so clones listed, 95% to 98% were seen once. Input material: PBMCs. Receptor source: a young woman in good health and CMV-seropositive.

The rearrangement joins TRBV6-5 to TRBJ1-1; the match to TRBD1 covers 8 bases. The V gene's germline CDR1 is MNHEY and CDR2 SVGAGI. V lost 8 bases and J lost 1; bases outside the gene matches: 3. This CDR3 region has 13 residues. The CDR3 reads CASDRGPNTEAFF. The CDR3 DNA is TGTGCCAGCGACAGGGGACCGAACACTGAAGCTTTCTTT.

This rearrangement joins TRBV28 to TRBJ1-2; no definite D call. The CDR3 loop spans 14 amino acids. From germline, CDR1 is MDHEN and CDR2 SYDVKM. Trimming shortened V by 5 bases and J by 7 bases, and 17 bases separated the two germline ends. The CDR3 reads CASSLTIVLSGYTF. The CDR3 DNA is TGTGCCAGCAGTCTTACCATTGTTCTGAGTGGCTACACCTTC.

The V and J genes are TRBV27 and TRBJ2-1, with a weak D call TRBD2 (6 bases). With 2 bases removed from V and 1 base from J, the gap between germline ends came to 9 bases. The germline V gene has CDR1 MNHEY and CDR2 SMNVEV (reference sequence). The CDR3 contains 15 residues. The CDR3 loop reads CASSLPGVSYNEQFF. The CDR3 nucleotides are TGTGCCAGCAGTTTACCGGGGGTTTCCTACAATGAGCAGTTCTTC.

V and J are TRBV19 and TRBJ1-4; 8 bases line up with TRBD1. The ends lost 5 bases at V and 7 bases at J; junction bases unmatched: 9. Germline values: CDR1 LNHDA, CDR2 SQIVND (reference sequence). The CDR3 is made up of 15 amino acids. In DNA form, the CDR3 reads TGTGCCAGTAGTTCCGACAGGGGAGGTGGTGAAAAACTGTTTTTT. Its translation is CASSSDRGGGEKLFF.

V gene TRBV14 combines with J gene TRBJ2-7, with 10 bases that match TRBD2. Germline CDR1 SGHDN, CDR2 FVKESK. The length of the CDR3 is 16 residues. V was clipped by 1 base and J by 2 bases; unmatched bases: 5. The CDR3 coding sequence is TGTGCCAGCAGCCAAGTAAGACTAGCGGGCACCTACGAGCAGTACTTC. The encoded protein is CASSQVRLAGTYEQYF.

V gene TRBV27 combines with J gene TRBJ1-5, with 7 bases matching TRBD1. The CDR3 is 15 residues long. Per the germline V gene, CDR1 is MNHEY and CDR2 is SMNVEV (reference sequence). The V and J ends lost 0 bases and 5 bases, in that order; junction bases with no gene match: 4. CDR3 in amino acids: CASSLSKGADQPQHF. The CDR3 DNA sequence: TGTGCCAGCAGTTTATCGAAGGGGGCGGATCAGCCCCAGCATTTT.

The J gene is TRBJ2-3, the V gene TRBV15; D may be TRBD2 (6 bases). Germline V gene sequence: CDR1 LNHNV, CDR2 YYDKDF (reference sequence). This CDR3 has 15 residues. Trimming stripped 2 bases from V and 3 bases from J, with 12 bases between. CDR3 in DNA: TGTGCCACCAGCAGAAGACGAAGCGGGACAGATACGCAGTATTTT. It specifies CATSRRRSGTDTQYF.

V and J are TRBV6-1 and TRBJ1-4; 9 bases match TRBD1. J gave up 8 bases and V 4 bases, and 5 bases lay outside the gene matches. The CDR3 length is 14 residues. Germline V gene sequence: CDR1 MNHNS, CDR2 SASEGT. The CDR3 DNA reads as TGTGCCAGCAGTGCCGGGACAGGGTCCGAAAAACTGTTTTTT. As protein: CASSAGTGSEKLFF.

V is TRBV5-1 and J is TRBJ1-2; tentative D call: TRBD1 (5 bases). The V end was cut by 1 base, the J end by 8 bases, with 15 bases between. CDR3 length: 14 residues. Germline V gene data show CDR1 as SGHRS and CDR2 as YFSETQ. The CDR3 nucleotides read TGCGCCAGCAGCTTGTACGACAGAATGGAAGGCTACACCTTC. Amino acids: CASSLYDRMEGYTF.

The chain joins TRBV2 to TRBJ1-1; D perhaps matches TRBD1 (6 bases). CDR3 length: 14 amino acids. Trimming took 4 bases from V and 1 from J, leaving 10 bases between them. Germline CDR1 reads SNHLY; CDR2 reads FYNNEI. CDR3 region: CASSGRTENTEAFF. CDR3 nucleotides: TGTGCCAGCAGTGGAAGGACAGAGAACACTGAAGCTTTCTTT.

This sequence joins TRBV29-1 and TRBJ2-1, with TRBD2 as a possible D gene (5 bases). Trimming stripped 1 base from V and 10 bases from J, with 14 bases between. The germline V gene encodes CDR1 SQVTM and CDR2 ANQGSEA. The CDR3 sequence is 13 residues long. Written as DNA, the CDR3 is TGCAGCGTTGAAGTTCGGCTAGCTGGGGAGCAGTTCTTC. Translation: CSVEVRLAGEQFF.

The rearrangement uses TRBV7-9 and TRBJ2-7; TRBD1 agrees at 10 bases. The CDR3 covers 14 residues. Per germline, CDR1 SEHNR and CDR2 FQNEAQ (reference sequence). The junction had 4 bases not matched to a gene; V was cut back by 5 bases and J by 3 bases. This CDR3 is CASSSDRGLYEQYF. The CDR3 nucleotides are TGTGCCAGCAGCAGCGACAGGGGGCTCTACGAGCAGTACTTC.

V and J are TRBV7-3 and TRBJ2-2; TRBD2 agrees at 9 bases. The CDR3 sequence is 15 residues long. Germline V gene sequence: CDR1 SGHTA, CDR2 FQGTGA. V gave up 3 bases and J gave up 4 bases; unmatched junction bases: 3. CDR3 sequence: CASSFSGSGTGELFF. The CDR3 DNA reads TGTGCCAGCAGCTTTAGCGGGAGCGGCACCGGGGAGCTGTTTTTT.

The chain employs TRBV4-2 and TRBJ1-5; TRBD1 matches at 11 bases. The germline V gene encodes CDR1 LGHNA and CDR2 YNFKEQ. This CDR3 is 15 amino acids long. The V segment lost 4 bases and the J segment 5 bases; nucleotides outside the gene matches: 4. In nucleotides, the CDR3 is TGTGCCAGCAGCCTCCGGACAGGGGGCGATCAGCCCCAGCATTTT. Translation gives CASSLRTGGDQPQHF.

The chain is built from TRBV6-5 and TRBJ2-5, with D possibly being TRBD2 (7 bases). The length of the CDR3 is 15 residues. Trimming stripped 5 bases from V and 5 bases from J, with 18 bases between. Germline values: CDR1 MNHEY, CDR2 SVGAGI. CDR3 residues: CASSTGTTPQETQYF. DNA for the CDR3: TGTGCCAGCAGTACAGGGACTACCCCCCAGGAGACCCAGTACTTC.

The chain carries TRBV11-2 and TRBJ2-1, with D possibly matching TRBD2 (5 bases). The CDR3 spans 13 residues. Trimming removed 3 bases at V and 4 bases at J, with 7 bases between. CDR1 and CDR2 (germline): SGHAT, FQNNGV. The CDR3 bases are TGTGCCAGCAGCTTTGGGAGTTACAATGAGCAGTTCTTC. This gives the protein CASSFGSYNEQFF.

The rearrangement links TRBV18 to TRBJ2-2; tentative D call: TRBD1 (5 bases). CDR3 length: 15 amino acids. Germline V gene lookup returns CDR1 KGHSH and CDR2 LQKENI. Trimming left V 8 bases short and J 4 bases short, with 17 bases between. CDR3 sequence: CASTDQRTTTGELFF. The CDR3 DNA follows: TGTGCCAGCACAGACCAACGGACAACCACCGGGGAGCTGTTTTTT.

The chain joins TRBV29-1 to TRBJ2-7; 7 nucleotides match TRBD1. This CDR3 is 12 amino acids long. V gave up 4 bases and J gave up 1 base; unmatched junction bases: 1. CDR1 is SQVTM and CDR2 is ANQGSEA in the germline V gene. The CDR3 nucleotides read TGCAGCGTTGCACAGGGGTCCTACGAGCAGTACTTC. Translation: CSVAQGSYEQYF.

The chain has TRBV7-3 and TRBJ2-1; TRBD1 matches 11 bases. CDR3 length: 17 residues. V gave up 4 bases and J gave up 7 bases; unmatched junction bases: 12. Germline lookup yields CDR1 SGHTA and CDR2 FQGTGA. In DNA, the CDR3 is TGTGCCAGCAGCTCCTTGGGAGCCGGGACAGGGGGGAATGAGCAGTTCTTC. Protein: CASSSLGAGTGGNEQFF.

The gene calls are TRBV9 and TRBJ2-6; 12 nucleotides match TRBD1. Germline CDR1 and CDR2: SGDLS and YYNGEE. Trimming took 0 bases from V and 5 from J; bases not matched to a gene: 9. The CDR3 is made up of 19 amino acids. The CDR3 sequence is CASSVGERDRGRRANVLTF. The CDR3 DNA sequence: TGTGCCAGCAGCGTAGGAGAACGGGACAGGGGGCGTCGGGCCAACGTCCTGACTTTC. Based on the CDR3 plus reference TRBV9 and TRBJ2-6, the full variable domain is DSGVTQTPKHLITATGQRVTLRCSPRSGDLSVYWYQQSLDQGLQFLIQYYNGEERAKGNILERFSAQQFPDLHSELNLSSLELGDSALYFCASSVGERDRGRRANVLTFGAGSRLTVL.

V gene TRBV18 combines with J gene TRBJ2-1; possibly TRBD1 for D (5 bases). CDR3 size: 13 residues. Trimming took off 6 bases at V and 3 bases at J, with 9 bases between the two ends. Germline values: CDR1 KGHSH, CDR2 LQKENI. For the CDR3, the DNA is TGTGCCAGCTCTCCGACAGACTACAATGAGCAGTTCTTC. It encodes CASSPTDYNEQFF.

This clone was counted a single time. The genes are TRBV28 and TRBJ2-5, with TRBD1 matching 7 bases. Germline lookup yields CDR1 MDHEN and CDR2 SYDVKM. There are 13 residues in the CDR3. V lost 6 bases and J lost 5; bases outside the gene matches: 6. The CDR3 region has the DNA TGTGCCAGCAGAGAACAGGGGTGGGAGACCCAGTACTTC. Its translation is CASREQGWETQYF. Based on the CDR3 plus reference TRBV28 and TRBJ2-5, the full variable domain is DVKVTQSSRYLVKRTGEKVFLECVQDMDHENMFWYRQDPGLGLRLIYFSYDVKMKEKGDIPEGYSVSREKKERFSLILESASTNQTSMYLCASREQGWETQYFGPGTRLLVL.

This chain connects TRBV28 to TRBJ2-1; TRBD2 agrees at 9 bases. Trimming cost V 2 bases and J 4 bases; bases outside gene matches: 15. This CDR3 is 19 amino acids long. Germline V gives CDR1 MDHEN, CDR2 SYDVKM. CDR3 nucleotide sequence: TGTGCCAGCAGTTTACCCTTCAATAGCGGGAGATGGTTTTACAATGAGCAGTTCTTC. Translating it yields CASSLPFNSGRWFYNEQFF. The entire variable domain, with the rest obtained from reference TRBV28 and TRBJ2-1, is as follows: DVKVTQSSRYLVKRTGEKVFLECVQDMDHENMFWYRQDPGLGLRLIYFSYDVKMKEKGDIPEGYSVSREKKERFSLILESASTNQTSMYLCASSLPFNSGRWFYNEQFFGPGTRLTVL.

The chain couples TRBV27 to TRBJ1-5; D call uncertain. Germline assignment: CDR1 MNHEY and CDR2 SMNVEV (reference sequence). The CDR3 covers 15 residues. V lost 8 bases and J 3 bases, leaving 17 bases between the germline ends. The DNA for the CDR3 is TGTGCCAGCTCATTGGGGAGGGATGCCAATCAGCCCCAGCATTTT. The encoded protein is CASSLGRDANQPQHF.

The J gene is TRBJ2-5, the V gene TRBV5-1; TRBD1 matches at 8 bases. The CDR3 covers 15 residues. The germline V gene encodes CDR1 SGHRS and CDR2 YFSETQ. J was trimmed by 5 bases and V by 0 bases; bases with no gene match: 6. CDR3 sequence reads: CASSLGQGAGETQYF. CDR3 DNA: TGCGCCAGCAGCTTGGGGCAGGGGGCGGGTGAGACCCAGTACTTC.

The gene calls are TRBV27 and TRBJ2-1, with 9 bases aligning to TRBD2. Germline values: CDR1 MNHEY, CDR2 SMNVEV (reference sequence). The CDR3 totals 15 residues. V lost 1 base to trimming and J lost 5 bases; unmatched junction nucleotides: 3. DNA of the CDR3: TGTGCCAGCAGTTTATGGCGACTAGCGGACAATGAGCAGTTCTTC. Protein product: CASSLWRLADNEQFF.

The chain joins TRBV4-2 to TRBJ2-3, with D hard to call. The CDR3 loop spans 15 amino acids. Trimming stripped 0 bases from V and 7 bases from J, with 14 bases between. Germline V gene sequence: CDR1 LGHNA, CDR2 YNFKEQ. This chain's CDR3 is CASSQDATPSNTQYF. CDR3 sequence (DNA): TGTGCCAGCAGCCAAGACGCGACTCCGAGCAATACGCAGTATTTT.